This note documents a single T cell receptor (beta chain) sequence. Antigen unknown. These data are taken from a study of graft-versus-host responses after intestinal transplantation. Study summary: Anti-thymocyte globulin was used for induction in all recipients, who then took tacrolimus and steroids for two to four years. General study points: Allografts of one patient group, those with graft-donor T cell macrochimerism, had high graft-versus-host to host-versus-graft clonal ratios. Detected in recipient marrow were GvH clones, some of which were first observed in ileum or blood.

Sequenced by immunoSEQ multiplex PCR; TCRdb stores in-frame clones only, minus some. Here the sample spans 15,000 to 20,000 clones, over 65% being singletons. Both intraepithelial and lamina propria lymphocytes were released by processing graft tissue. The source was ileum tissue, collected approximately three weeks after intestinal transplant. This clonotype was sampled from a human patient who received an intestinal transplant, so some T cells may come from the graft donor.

CDR3 amino acids: CASSQEEGTRAGELFF. In DNA form, the CDR3 reads TGTGCCAGCAGCCAAGAGGAAGGGACAAGAGCCGGGGAGCTGTTTTTT. The chain combines TRBV4-2 with TRBJ2-2; D might be TRBD1 (6 bases). Trimming removed 0 bases at V and 6 bases at J, with 14 bases between. Germline lookup yields CDR1 LGHNA and CDR2 YNFKEQ. The CDR3 runs 16 residues.